The entry below gives a single TCR beta chain sequence along with its context. Its antigen is still unknown. The use of a sample-barcoded 5' primer and a J-beta primer mix characterized a second PCR of about 7 to 12 cycles. A single record per CDR3 protein comes from TCRdb applying MiXCR to the 5' RACE reads. The sample consists of roughly 1.9 million distinct CDR3 sequences, about two fifths of them appearing once. These data come from a study of blood T cells in healthy people across ages. Study-level background: About one barcoded beta molecule per two T cells was the capture yield of template switching. Study results and caveats: Age brought a roughly linear fall in TCR beta diversity measured per million T cells. A strong correlation was seen between TCR beta diversity and naive T cell percentage.

The germline V gene encodes CDR1 SGHAT and CDR2 FQNNGV. CDR3 length equals 14 residues. Drawing of peripheral blood yielded 7.5 to 10 milliliters from each donor. The clonotype was recovered from a human donor in good health. The source material was blood. This rearrangement joins TRBV11-2 to TRBJ2-4, with 9 bases that match TRBD1. The J call is in doubt because the DNA end fits TRBJ2-7 better. Here the CDR3 reads CASSFGQGISEQYF. The CDR3 coding sequence is TGTGCCAGCAGCTTTGGACAGGGGATTTCCGAGCAGTACTTC.